The 27 T cell receptor beta chains reported below all come from one sample, sequenced in a study of siplizumab effects on memory and regulatory T cells. Data came from immunoSEQ multiplex PCR; TCRdb stores just in-frame clones and leaves some out. The sample has 100,000 to 110,000 clones; 85% to 95% are singletons. The sample was non-Treg CD4+ T cells sorted from blood. Receptors originate from a human donor in good health.

The J gene is TRBJ2-5, the V gene TRBV10-3; no firm D call. Germline V gives CDR1 ENHRY, CDR2 SYGVKD. This CDR3 region has 12 residues. Trimming left V 5 bases short and J 5 bases short, with 9 bases between. The CDR3 spells CAISSGWETQYF. Written as DNA, the CDR3 is TGTGCCATCAGTTCGGGTTGGGAGACCCAGTACTTC.

This clone turned up a few times. This chain uses TRBV5-1 with TRBJ2-7; TRBD2 aligns across 11 bases. The CDR3 runs to 15 residues. Germline V gene data show CDR1 as SGHRS and CDR2 as YFSETQ. Germline trimming cut 3 bases from V and 0 bases from J; bases unmatched to any gene: 2. This chain's CDR3 is CASSSTSGSSYEQYF. The DNA of the CDR3 is TGCGCCAGCAGCTCCACTAGCGGGAGCTCCTACGAGCAGTACTTC.

V and J are TRBV11-2 and TRBJ2-2; D is perhaps TRBD1 or TRBD2 (5 bases each). Trimming removed 5 bases from V and 3 bases from J, with 13 bases in between. Germline V gene sequence: CDR1 SGHAT, CDR2 FQNNGV. The CDR3 consists of 15 residues. The CDR3 protein is CASSPWDGYTGELFF. CDR3 in DNA: TGTGCCAGCAGCCCTTGGGACGGTTACACCGGGGAGCTGTTTTTT.

This rearrangement joins TRBV2 to TRBJ1-1; TRBD1 is a possible D gene (5 bases). Germline V gene sequence: CDR1 SNHLY, CDR2 FYNNEI. CDR3 size: 11 residues. V lost 5 bases, J lost 6 bases, and 7 bases lay in between. The CDR3 loop is CASSRGAEAFF. CDR3 bases: TGTGCCAGCAGTCGGGGGGCTGAAGCTTTCTTT.

The genes are TRBV30 and TRBJ1-1, with a tentative D call TRBD1 (5 bases). The V and J ends lost 4 bases and 1 base respectively, with 13 bases between them. CDR1 is GTSNPN and CDR2 is SVGIG in the germline V gene (reference sequence). The CDR3 sequence is 14 residues long. In DNA, the CDR3 is TGTGCCTGGACGGATTGGGGCTCGAACACTGAAGCTTTCTTT. Protein product: CAWTDWGSNTEAFF.

The chain employs TRBV5-5 and TRBJ2-7, with D possibly TRBD2 on 6 matching bases. Germline V gene data show CDR1 as SGHKS and CDR2 as YYEKEE (reference sequence). The length of the CDR3 is 14 residues. The V and J ends lost 0 bases and 6 bases respectively, with 13 bases between them. The CDR3 here is CASSLVVAVSEQYF. In DNA form, the CDR3 reads TGTGCCAGCAGCTTGGTGGTAGCGGTAAGCGAGCAGTACTTC.

This sequence joins TRBV5-1 and TRBJ2-1; the D is unclear. The CDR3 is 13 residues long. The germline V and J ends were trimmed by 4 bases and 8 bases, with 13 bases remaining between them. Germline V gene data show CDR1 as SGHRS and CDR2 as YFSETQ. The CDR3 loop is CASSRGPRDEQFF. The DNA of the CDR3 is TGCGCCAGCAGCCGCGGCCCACGGGATGAGCAGTTCTTC.

This clone was counted a single time. This sequence joins TRBV30 and TRBJ2-6, with D perhaps given as TRBD1 or TRBD2 (5 bases each). Trimming stripped 5 bases from V and 7 bases from J, with 12 bases between. The CDR3 contains 13 residues. Germline V gene sequence: CDR1 GTSNPN, CDR2 SVGIG (reference sequence). The DNA for the CDR3 is TGTGCCTGGGGGACCGGGGTAGCCAACGTCCTGACTTTC. Translated: CAWGTGVANVLTF.

This clone was seen just once. This chain links TRBV18 with TRBJ1-4; D gene ambiguous. V gave up 6 bases and J gave up 0 bases, with 8 bases separating them. The CDR3 length is 14 residues. Germline values: CDR1 KGHSH, CDR2 LQKENI. The chain's CDR3 is CASSALPTNEKLFF. For the CDR3, the DNA is TGTGCCAGCTCCGCCCTACCAACTAATGAAAAACTGTTTTTT.

The chain uses TRBV2 and TRBJ2-7; 7 bases line up with TRBD2. The CDR3 has 16 amino acids. Germline V gene data show CDR1 as SNHLY and CDR2 as FYNNEI. V shed 5 bases and J 5 bases; nucleotides not matched to a gene: 15. The CDR3 protein is CASSYEFSGPWNEQYF. Here the CDR3 DNA reads TGTGCCAGCAGTTATGAATTTAGCGGGCCGTGGAACGAGCAGTACTTC.

The rearrangement joins TRBV10-3 to TRBJ1-5, with D uncertain. V lost 6 bases to trimming and J lost 6 bases, with 12 bases between them. Germline V CDR1 and CDR2: ENHRY, SYGVKD. The CDR3 is made up of 13 amino acids. The CDR3 DNA reads as TGTGCCATCAGGGACTCTCCCCCTCAGCCCCAGCATTTT. As protein: CAIRDSPPQPQHF.

In regard to this clone: One end of the junction is discordant with germline, which a read error may explain. The genes are TRBV7-7 and TRBJ2-1; 9 nucleotides line up with TRBD2. Germline V gene sequence: CDR1 SSHAT, CDR2 FNYEAQ (reference sequence). The CDR3 totals 14 residues. The CDR3: CASSLIAGVTEQFF. The CDR3 bases are TGTGCTAGCAGCTTAATAGCGGGAGTTACCGAGCAGTTCTTC.

This chain connects TRBV7-2 to TRBJ1-1; 10 bases are a match to TRBD1. The CDR3 length is 15 residues. V shed 1 base, J shed 3 bases, and the junction held 2 bases outside the gene matches. The germline gives CDR1 SGHTA, CDR2 FQGNSA. DNA for the CDR3: TGTGCCAGCAGCTTAGACGGGACAGGGGACACTGAAGCTTTCTTT. It codes for CASSLDGTGDTEAFF.

The rearrangement links TRBV12-5 to TRBJ1-2; 12 positions match TRBD1. From germline, CDR1 is LGHNT and CDR2 FRNRAP. CDR3 length: 18 amino acids. The V gene end was trimmed by 0 bases and the J gene end by 7 bases; junction bases not matched to a gene: 12. CDR3 DNA sequence: TGTGCTAGTGGTTTGGTCTCCGGGACAGGGGGCACCCATGGTGGCTACACCTTC. As protein: CASGLVSGTGGTHGGYTF.

The chain employs TRBV6-5 and TRBJ1-6, with D unclear. The length of the CDR3 is 15 residues. The ends were cut back, 5 bases at V and 8 bases at J, with 16 bases in the middle. In germline, CDR1 is MNHEY, CDR2 SVGAGI. Written as DNA, the CDR3 is TGTGCCAGCAGTATTTTGATGCCAGAACATTCACCCCTCCACTTT. Its protein is CASSILMPEHSPLHF.

The chain employs TRBV9 and TRBJ2-3; D is unclear. Germline loops: CDR1 SGDLS, CDR2 YYNGEE. V lost 2 bases and J 1 base, leaving 8 bases between the germline ends. The CDR3 is made up of 14 amino acids. CDR3 bases: TGTGCCAGCAGCGTCACGGATGGCACAGATACGCAGTATTTT. It yields the protein CASSVTDGTDTQYF.

The CDR3 bases are TGCAGCGTCCGCCTCAGGGACTCTGGGGGGTACGAGCAGTACTTC. This sequence encodes CSVRLRDSGGYEQYF. The chain combines TRBV29-1 with TRBJ2-7, with a tentative D call TRBD2 (6 bases). This CDR3 is built from 15 residues. The germline CDR1 and CDR2 sequences are SQVTM and ANQGSEA. Trimming removed 6 bases at V and 4 bases at J, with 22 bases between.

This chain links TRBV12-5 with TRBJ1-1, with 8 bases aligning to TRBD1. V shed 7 bases and J 6 bases; nucleotides not matched to a gene: 13. This CDR3 is 15 amino acids long. Per germline, CDR1 LGHNT and CDR2 FRNRAP. The CDR3 DNA follows: TGTGCTAGTGCTCGACCCGCAGGGGGCGTCCCTGAAGCTTTCTTT. It yields the protein CASARPAGGVPEAFF.

This clone appeared a single time. V is TRBV5-1 and J is TRBJ2-4, with D possibly matching TRBD2 (5 bases). CDR3 size: 14 residues. V was cut by 2 bases and J by 0 bases, with 6 bases left in between. Germline values: CDR1 SGHRS, CDR2 YFSETQ. DNA for the CDR3: TGCGCCAGCAGCTTAGAGGGAGCCAAAAACATTCAGTACTTC. It specifies CASSLEGAKNIQYF.

This sequence joins TRBV21-1 and TRBJ2-2. TRBV21-1 corresponds to a pseudogene. There are 11 residues in the CDR3. CDR3 nucleotide sequence: TGTGCCAGCAGCAAAGAGTGGGAGCTGTTTTTT. Translation gives CASSKEWELFF.

The chain joins TRBV5-8 to TRBJ2-3, with 9 nucleotides matching TRBD2. Unmatched junction bases numbered 13, after V lost 8 bases and J lost 0 bases. The CDR3 contains 17 residues. CDR1 and CDR2 from the germline V gene are SGHTS and YDEGEE. CDR3: CARQRGRGDPSTDTQYF. In DNA, the CDR3 is TGTGCCAGACAACGCGGGAGGGGGGATCCTAGCACAGATACGCAGTATTTT. Variable domain in full (rest from reference TRBV5-8 and TRBJ2-3): EAGVTQSPTHLIKTRGQQATLRCSPISGHTSVYWYQQALGLGLQFLLWYDEGEERNRGNFPPRFSGRQFPNYSSELNVNALELEDSALYLCARQRGRGDPSTDTQYFGPGTRLTVL.

The chain is built from TRBV18 and TRBJ1-5; 9 bases align to TRBD1. The V and J ends lost 2 bases and 5 bases, in that order; junction bases with no gene match: 4. CDR3 length equals 15 residues. Germline V gene lookup returns CDR1 KGHSH and CDR2 LQKENI. CDR3 region: CASSPNRQGDQPQHF. CDR3 coding DNA: TGTGCCAGCTCACCAAACAGACAGGGGGATCAGCCCCAGCATTTT.

This chain joins TRBV6-1 and TRBJ2-7; TRBD2 is a possible D gene (6 bases). Trimming removed 6 bases from V and 3 bases from J, with 18 bases in between. The CDR3 is made up of 15 amino acids. CDR1 and CDR2 (germline): MNHNS, SASEGT. The CDR3 spells CASSNPTRGFYEQYF. The CDR3 DNA reads as TGTGCCAGCAGCAATCCGACTCGGGGGTTCTACGAGCAGTACTTC.

This chain uses TRBV5-8 with TRBJ2-1; 8 nucleotides agree with TRBD1. The CDR3 runs to 18 residues. The germline V gene has CDR1 SGHTS and CDR2 YDEGEE. J gave up 6 bases and V 0 bases, and 14 bases lay outside the gene matches. In nucleotides, the CDR3 is TGTGCCAGCAGCTTGGCCCCGACAGGTGGGACAGGCGCCAATGAGCAGTTCTTC. This gives the protein CASSLAPTGGTGANEQFF.

In its sample, this clone was seen a few times. V is TRBV10-2 and J is TRBJ1-1; a possible D gene is TRBD1 (6 bases). Germline assignment: CDR1 WSHSY and CDR2 SAAADI. V was shortened by 6 bases and J by 4 bases, with 15 bases between the two germline ends. This CDR3 region has 14 residues. This CDR3 reads CASRGAGDATEAFF. In DNA, the CDR3 is TGCGCCAGCAGGGGGGCAGGCGATGCCACTGAAGCTTTCTTT.

This chain joins TRBV27 and TRBJ2-7; D not certain. V lost 3 bases to trimming and J lost 7 bases, with 13 bases between them. The CDR3 totals 13 residues. Germline assignment: CDR1 MNHEY and CDR2 SMNVEV (reference sequence). The CDR3 bases are TGTGCCAGCAGTTTCGTAGGCTCACGGGAGCAGTACTTC. It is translated as CASSFVGSREQYF.

The V call is TRBV5-5, the J call TRBJ1-2; TRBD1 matches 10 bases. Germline CDR1 is SGHKS and CDR2 is YYEKEE (reference sequence). The CDR3 sequence is 14 residues long. After removal of 4 bases from V and 4 bases from J, the junction contained 4 bases not matched to a gene. This CDR3 reads CASSRTGGSYGYTF. The CDR3 nucleotides are TGTGCCAGCAGCAGGACAGGGGGTAGCTATGGCTACACCTTC.